A selection of T cell receptor beta chains follows, all from one sample in a study of T cell changes during pregnancy in multiple sclerosis. The protocol was immunoSEQ multiplex PCR, while the TCRdb copy is restricted to in-frame clones and leaves out a portion. The profile shows around 60,000 clones, roughly nine tenths of them singletons. The sample here was CD4+ T cells from peripheral blood mononuclear cells, taken after pregnancy. Receptors were obtained from a female donor in good health, enrolled as a control in a pregnancy study. Each CDR3 is given without its conserved first and last residue.

v_gene: TRBV18
CDR3aa: ASSPRASGTGNTGELF

v_gene: TRBV18
CDR3aa: ASSLNREAGELF

v_gene: TRBV7-2
CDR3aa: ASSRGQTDTIY

v_gene: TRBV25-1
CDR3aa: ASSDRGTGGTNEKLF

v_gene: TRBV9
CDR3aa: ASSARQYKETQY

v_gene: TRBV9
CDR3aa: ASSVVAGGHYEQF

v_gene: TRBV11-3
CDR3aa: ASSLGREATQY

v_gene: TRBV25-1
CDR3aa: ASMRMGGTEAF

v_gene: TRBV6-1
CDR3aa: ASSGRDTQY

v_gene: TRBV15
CDR3aa: ATSRDLGQGPYEQY

v_gene: TRBV7-2
CDR3aa: ASSLDGYNSPLH

v_gene: TRBV23-1
CDR3aa: ASSQRGILGGRQVSYNSPLH

v_gene: TRBV2
CDR3aa: ASSVPGGNTGELF

v_gene: TRBV27
CDR3aa: ASKKQGTEAF

v_gene: TRBV19
CDR3aa: ASSIDSNYGYT

v_gene: TRBV4-1
CDR3aa: ASSQVGGQETQY

v_gene: TRBV30
CDR3aa: AWITHYEQY

v_gene: TRBV30
CDR3aa: AWRKGQKAF

v_gene: TRBV14
CDR3aa: ASSPRLVPDTEAF

v_gene: TRBV5-6
CDR3aa: ASSTRTDGGETQY

v_gene: TRBV4-2
CDR3aa: ASSQDVTVNTEAF

v_gene: TRBV5-6
CDR3aa: ASRPGADTGELF

v_gene: TRBV27
CDR3aa: ASSFTRQGLQPNIPLH

v_gene: TRBV5-1
CDR3aa: ASSLVRGVQETQY

v_gene: TRBV7-2
CDR3aa: ASSLVGGGSADTQY

v_gene: TRBV9
CDR3aa: ASSPGRRGLGDYGYT

v_gene: TRBV20-1
CDR3aa: RVGGVEAF

v_gene: TRBV5-6
CDR3aa: ASSLGGPSTDTQY

v_gene: TRBV19
CDR3aa: ASSTGTVNTEAF

v_gene: TRBV4-3
CDR3aa: ASSQYPGDRGYGYT

v_gene: TRBV19
CDR3aa: ASSRQGGRNEQY

v_gene: TRBV10-3
CDR3aa: AASGGAANEQF

v_gene: TRBV7-2
CDR3aa: ASSVQGAHGANVLT

v_gene: TRBV5-1
CDR3aa: ASSLALAPNTDTQY

v_gene: TRBV10-3
CDR3aa: AISEFGTSGGAYNEQF

v_gene: TRBV19
CDR3aa: ASSIRGANTGELF

v_gene: TRBV11-1
CDR3aa: ASSPGAYPATNEKLF

v_gene: TRBV19
CDR3aa: ATNRDNGNQPQH

v_gene: TRBV5-1
CDR3aa: ASSSSDNSPLH

v_gene: TRBV6-6
CDR3aa: ASSSAADRGNYEQY

v_gene: TRBV2
CDR3aa: ASSGLAGGIEQY

v_gene: TRBV4-2
CDR3aa: ASSPGGEADEQY

v_gene: TRBV7-9
CDR3aa: ASSSHPREGKNIQY

v_gene: TRBV5-8
CDR3aa: ASSKDSDGEAF

v_gene: TRBV19
CDR3aa: ASSIDSDRSNQPQH

v_gene: TRBV27
CDR3aa: ASSALGGVGDYGYT

v_gene: TRBV4-2
CDR3aa: ASSPRRDRGPVKLF

v_gene: TRBV30
CDR3aa: AWAPTGTRVSEAF

v_gene: TRBV7-2
CDR3aa: ASSLARTSGGAPNIQY

v_gene: TRBV30
CDR3aa: AWSALREGGYT

v_gene: TRBV2
CDR3aa: ASSENWGPVIGYT

v_gene: TRBV6-4
CDR3aa: ASSEDRNSYNSPLH